These 13 T cell receptor beta chains came from one sample sequenced in a study of blood T cell repertoires in COVID-19. This table comes from immunoSEQ multiplex PCR, and its TCRdb copy is limited to in-frame clones, with some not included. The sample consists of around 120,000 clones, about 88% of them appearing once. Material: peripheral blood. Source of these receptors: a human donor in a cohort sampled during active COVID-19.

The chain couples TRBV3-1 (or the pseudogene TRBV3-2) to TRBJ1-1; no firm D call. Germline assignment: CDR1 LGHDT and CDR2 YNNKEL (reference sequence). The CDR3 length is 12 residues. The V end lost 2 bases, the J end lost 3 bases, and 4 bases lay between the germline ends. The CDR3 sequence is CASSQSDTEAFF. CDR3 sequence (DNA): TGTGCCAGCAGCCAATCGGACACTGAAGCTTTCTTT.

The chain uses TRBV27 and TRBJ2-7; D not certain. Trimming took off 6 bases at V and 9 bases at J, with 15 bases between the two ends. This CDR3 contains 12 residues. Germline V gene sequence: CDR1 MNHEY, CDR2 SMNVEV (reference sequence). In nucleotides, the CDR3 is TGTGCCAGCAGCCTATCCTTCGGTAGGCAGTACTTC. Translating it yields CASSLSFGRQYF.

The V call is TRBV9, the J call TRBJ2-3; 7 positions match TRBD2. The CDR3 loop spans 18 amino acids. Germline V CDR1 and CDR2: SGDLS, YYNGEE. V lost 1 base, J lost 6 bases, and 17 bases stayed unmatched. CDR3 bases: TGTGCCAGCAGCGTAAGCGGATGGGAGCGGGGTCCGCGGGATACGCAGTATTTT. Protein: CASSVSGWERGPRDTQYF.

The chain employs TRBV5-1 and TRBJ2-3; 9 nucleotides line up with TRBD1. The CDR3 has 15 residues. V trimming: 4 bases; J trimming: 6 bases; junction bases outside the gene matches: 9. The germline CDR1 and CDR2 sequences are SGHRS and YFSETQ. This CDR3 is CASSHTGTGMDTQYF. The CDR3 DNA follows: TGCGCCAGCAGCCACACCGGGACAGGGATGGATACGCAGTATTTT.

This chain joins TRBV15 and TRBJ2-7, with D tentatively TRBD1 (5 bases). Germline loops: CDR1 LNHNV, CDR2 YYDKDF (reference sequence). Trimming pared 4 bases from V and 0 bases from J, leaving 16 bases between. This CDR3 is 16 amino acids long. CDR3 protein: CATSNPGPGYSYEQYF. CDR3 nucleotide sequence: TGTGCCACCAGCAATCCAGGACCAGGGTACTCCTACGAGCAGTACTTC.

The chain carries TRBV12-3 or TRBV12-4 and TRBJ2-5, with 7 bases identical to TRBD2. Trimming removed 3 bases from V and 2 bases from J; junction bases left unmatched: 0. CDR3 length equals 13 residues. The CDR3 nucleotides are TGTGCCAGCAGTTTCGGGGGGCAAGAGACCCAGTACTTC. Translating it yields CASSFGGQETQYF.

V gene TRBV6-1 combines with J gene TRBJ2-7; tentatively, D is TRBD2 (5 bases). Germline loops: CDR1 MNHNS, CDR2 SASEGT. CDR3 length equals 13 residues. V gave up 2 bases and J gave up 3 bases, with 8 bases separating them. The CDR3 sequence: CASSERRGYEQYF. The CDR3, as DNA: TGTGCCAGCAGTGAAAGACGGGGCTACGAGCAGTACTTC.

This clone was detected once. V usage is TRBV6-1 and J usage is TRBJ1-5, with D tentatively TRBD1 (6 bases). The CDR3 runs to 12 residues. Trimming removed 3 bases from V and 9 bases from J, with 9 bases in between. CDR1 and CDR2 (germline): MNHNS, SASEGT. CDR3 sequence reads: CASSEGAGPQHF. The CDR3 DNA sequence: TGTGCCAGCAGTGAGGGGGCCGGGCCCCAGCATTTT.

The rearrangement links TRBV19 to TRBJ2-3, with 7 nucleotides matching TRBD2. The germline V gene encodes CDR1 LNHDA and CDR2 SQIVND (reference sequence). With 9 bases clipped from V and 5 bases from J, the junction kept 14 bases outside the gene matches. The CDR3 contains 15 residues. The CDR3 here is CASGPGLGVGDTQYF. In DNA form, the CDR3 reads TGTGCCAGCGGCCCCGGACTAGGGGTAGGAGATACGCAGTATTTT.

The chain uses TRBV5-1 and TRBJ1-6, with D perhaps TRBD1 (6 bases). The germline V and J ends were trimmed by 4 bases and 5 bases, with 16 bases remaining between them. The CDR3 extends over 16 amino acids. Germline V gene data show CDR1 as SGHRS and CDR2 as YFSETQ. CDR3 loop: CASSPAGTTNNSPLHF. CDR3 DNA: TGCGCCAGCAGCCCGGCCGGGACAACCAATAATTCACCCCTCCACTTT.

The chain joins TRBV6-5 to TRBJ1-2; D not resolved. Trimming pared 2 bases from V and 8 bases from J, leaving 15 bases between. The CDR3 is 14 amino acids. Germline CDR1 is MNHEY and CDR2 is SVGAGI. CDR3 sequence: CASSYAGGVGGYTF. In DNA form, the CDR3 reads TGTGCCAGCAGTTACGCAGGCGGGGTTGGGGGCTACACCTTC.

V gene TRBV3-1 (or the pseudogene TRBV3-2) combines with J gene TRBJ1-2; a weak D match, TRBD1 (5 bases). The V and J ends lost 3 bases and 7 bases respectively, with 18 bases between them. CDR1 is LGHDT, CDR2 YNNKEL, per germline (reference sequence). There are 15 residues in the CDR3. The CDR3 is CASSQGPGWGSGYTF. The CDR3 DNA sequence: TGTGCCAGCAGCCAGGGGCCCGGATGGGGCAGTGGCTACACCTTC.

This chain connects TRBV15 to TRBJ1-5, with 8 nucleotides matching TRBD1. Unmatched junction bases numbered 4, after V lost 3 bases and J lost 3 bases. CDR1 LNHNV and CDR2 YYDKDF come from the germline V gene (reference sequence). The CDR3 consists of 15 residues. The CDR3 DNA reads TGTGCCACCAGCAGCTCCAGGGGGCTCAATCAGCCCCAGCATTTT. This translates into CATSSSRGLNQPQHF.